This T cell receptor beta chain emerged from a study of blood T cell repertoires in COVID-19. Turning to the study itself: COVID-19 samples from acute and convalescent phases originated in the United States, Italy and Spain. Sources were T cells, B-cell-depleted T cells, or PBMCs; the material itself was cDNA or gDNA.

The V end was cut by 1 base, the J end by 1 base, with 11 bases between. The CDR3 is made up of 15 amino acids. Germline lookup yields CDR1 GTSNPN and CDR2 SVGIG (reference sequence). Authors' processing steps: Estimation of nucleated cell counts was performed using reference gene primer amplification. The table came from immunoSEQ multiplex PCR; TCRdb's copy has only in-frame clones and leaves some out. V, J and clone size are taken as reported in that table, and D and trimming were inferred from the DNA itself. The sample holds some 490,000 clones, approximately 85% seen once. The sequence derives from a human donor in a cohort sampled during active COVID-19. V gene TRBV30 combines with J gene TRBJ1-3; unclear D gene. Material for sequencing was peripheral blood. The CDR3 sequence: CAWSGRWTSGNTIYF. Here the CDR3 DNA reads TGTGCCTGGAGTGGGAGGTGGACGTCTGGAAACACCATATATTTT.